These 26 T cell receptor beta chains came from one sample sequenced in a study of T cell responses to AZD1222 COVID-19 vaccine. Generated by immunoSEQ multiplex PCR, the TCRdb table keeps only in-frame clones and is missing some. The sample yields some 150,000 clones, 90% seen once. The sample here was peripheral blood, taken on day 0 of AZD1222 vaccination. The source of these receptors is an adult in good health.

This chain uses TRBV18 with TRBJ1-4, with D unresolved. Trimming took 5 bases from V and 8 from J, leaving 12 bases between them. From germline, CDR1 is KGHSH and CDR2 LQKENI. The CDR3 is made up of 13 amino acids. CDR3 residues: CASSSPLSEKLFF. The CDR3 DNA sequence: TGTGCCAGCTCATCTCCTCTTTCCGAAAAACTGTTTTTT.

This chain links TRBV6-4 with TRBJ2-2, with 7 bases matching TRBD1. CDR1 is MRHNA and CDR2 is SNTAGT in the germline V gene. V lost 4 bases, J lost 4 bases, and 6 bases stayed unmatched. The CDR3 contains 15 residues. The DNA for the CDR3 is TGTGCCAGCAGTGCCGAGACAGGGCGCACCGGGGAGCTGTTTTTT. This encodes CASSAETGRTGELFF.

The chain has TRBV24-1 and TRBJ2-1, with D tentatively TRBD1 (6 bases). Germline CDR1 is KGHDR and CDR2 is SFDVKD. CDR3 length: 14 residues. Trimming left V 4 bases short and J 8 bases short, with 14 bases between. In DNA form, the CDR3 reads TGTGCCACCAGTGAGACAGGTCGGGAATATGAGCAGTTCTTC. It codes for CATSETGREYEQFF.

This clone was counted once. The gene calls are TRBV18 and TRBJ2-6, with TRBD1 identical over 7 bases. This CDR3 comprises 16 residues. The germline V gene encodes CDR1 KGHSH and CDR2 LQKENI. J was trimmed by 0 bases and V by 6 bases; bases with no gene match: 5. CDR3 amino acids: CASSATGPSGANVLTF. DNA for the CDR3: TGTGCCAGCTCGGCGACAGGGCCCTCTGGGGCCAACGTCCTGACTTTC.

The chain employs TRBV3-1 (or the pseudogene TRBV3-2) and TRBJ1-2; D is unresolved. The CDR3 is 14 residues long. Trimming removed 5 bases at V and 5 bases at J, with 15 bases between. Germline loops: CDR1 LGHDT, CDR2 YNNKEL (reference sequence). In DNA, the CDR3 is TGTGCCAGCAGCGGGGAGGTTATAGCGTATGGCTACACCTTC. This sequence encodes CASSGEVIAYGYTF.

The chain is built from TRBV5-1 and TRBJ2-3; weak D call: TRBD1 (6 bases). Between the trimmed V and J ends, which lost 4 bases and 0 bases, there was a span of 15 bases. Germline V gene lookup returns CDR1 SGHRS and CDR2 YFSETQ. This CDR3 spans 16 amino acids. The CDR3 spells CASSVGTQGSTDTQYF. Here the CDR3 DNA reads TGCGCCAGCAGCGTCGGGACGCAGGGGAGCACAGATACGCAGTATTTT.

CDR3 amino acids: CASSLAWGQDGYTF. The CDR3 DNA reads as TGTGCCAGCAGCTTGGCTTGGGGTCAGGATGGCTACACCTTC. The genes are TRBV5-4 and TRBJ1-2; D uncertain. CDR1 and CDR2 from the germline V gene are SGHNT and YYREEE (reference sequence). The CDR3 consists of 14 residues. V lost 0 bases to trimming and J lost 6 bases, with 12 bases between them.

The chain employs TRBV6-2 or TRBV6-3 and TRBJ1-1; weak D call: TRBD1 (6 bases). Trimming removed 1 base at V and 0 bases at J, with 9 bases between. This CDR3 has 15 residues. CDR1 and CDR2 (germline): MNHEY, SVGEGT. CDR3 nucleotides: TGTGCCAGCAGTTACTGGGGACACTTGAACACTGAAGCTTTCTTT. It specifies CASSYWGHLNTEAFF.

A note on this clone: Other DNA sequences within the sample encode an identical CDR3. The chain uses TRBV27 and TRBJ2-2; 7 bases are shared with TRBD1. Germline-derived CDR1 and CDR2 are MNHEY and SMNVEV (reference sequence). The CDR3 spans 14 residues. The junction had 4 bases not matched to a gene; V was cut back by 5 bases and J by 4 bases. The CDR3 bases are TGTGCCAGCAGTCGACAGGGCGGCACCGGGGAGCTGTTTTTT. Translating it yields CASSRQGGTGELFF.

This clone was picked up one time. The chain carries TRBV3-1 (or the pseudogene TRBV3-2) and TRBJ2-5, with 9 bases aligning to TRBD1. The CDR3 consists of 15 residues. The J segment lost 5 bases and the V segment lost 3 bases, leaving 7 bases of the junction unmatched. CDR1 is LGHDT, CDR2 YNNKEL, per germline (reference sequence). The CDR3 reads CASSQGDRAGETQYF. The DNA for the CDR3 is TGTGCCAGCAGCCAGGGGGACAGGGCCGGCGAGACCCAGTACTTC.

The CDR3 bases are TGTGCCAGCAGCCCAGCGGGAGTGCACACCGGGGAGCTGTTTTTT. Protein: CASSPAGVHTGELFF. The V call is TRBV3-1 (or the pseudogene TRBV3-2), the J call TRBJ2-2; 8 bases match TRBD2. J was trimmed by 3 bases and V by 4 bases; bases with no gene match: 4. The CDR3 has 15 residues. In germline, CDR1 is LGHDT, CDR2 YNNKEL (reference sequence).

The DNA of the CDR3 is TGTGCCAGCAGCTTAGTGGTTGGCGGGGGCCGAAACACAGATACGCAGTATTTT. It translates to CASSLVVGGGRNTDTQYF. The chain uses TRBV7-6 and TRBJ2-3; D is perhaps TRBD2 (7 bases). The CDR3 consists of 18 residues. Germline V CDR1 and CDR2: SGHVS, FNYEAQ. V lost 1 base to trimming and J lost 2 bases, with 19 bases between them. Combining the CDR3 with reference TRBV7-6 and TRBJ2-3 gives the whole variable domain GAGVSQSPRYKVTKRGQDVALRCDPISGHVSLYWYRQALGQGPEFLTYFNYEAQQDKSGLPNDRFSAERPEGSISTLTIQRTEQRDSAMYRCASSLVVGGGRNTDTQYFGPGTRLTVL.

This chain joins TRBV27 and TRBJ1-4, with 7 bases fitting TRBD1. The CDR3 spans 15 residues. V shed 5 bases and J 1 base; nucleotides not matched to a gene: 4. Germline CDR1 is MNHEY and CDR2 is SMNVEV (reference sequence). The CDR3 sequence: CASSTDRVTNEKLFF. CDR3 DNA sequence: TGTGCCAGCAGTACCGACAGGGTAACTAATGAAAAACTGTTTTTT.

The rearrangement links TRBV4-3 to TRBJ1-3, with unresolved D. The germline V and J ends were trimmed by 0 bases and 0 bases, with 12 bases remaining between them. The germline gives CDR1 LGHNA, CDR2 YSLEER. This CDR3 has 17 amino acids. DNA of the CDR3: TGCGCCAGCAGCCAAGAGGGTCAGCTAATCTCTGGAAACACCATATATTTT. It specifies CASSQEGQLISGNTIYF.

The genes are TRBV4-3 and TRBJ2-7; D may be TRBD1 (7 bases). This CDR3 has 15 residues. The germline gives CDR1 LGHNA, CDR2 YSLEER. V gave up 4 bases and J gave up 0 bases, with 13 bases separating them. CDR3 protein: CASSLRQGGSYEQYF. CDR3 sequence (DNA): TGCGCCAGCAGCCTCCGACAGGGAGGCTCCTACGAGCAGTACTTC.

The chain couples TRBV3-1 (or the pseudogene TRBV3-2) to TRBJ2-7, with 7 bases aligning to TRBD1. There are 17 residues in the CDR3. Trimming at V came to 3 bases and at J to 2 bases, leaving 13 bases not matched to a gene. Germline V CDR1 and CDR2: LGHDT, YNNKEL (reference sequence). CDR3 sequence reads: CASSHAYSDRDPYEQYF. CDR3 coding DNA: TGTGCCAGCAGCCATGCCTATTCCGACAGGGACCCCTACGAGCAGTACTTC.

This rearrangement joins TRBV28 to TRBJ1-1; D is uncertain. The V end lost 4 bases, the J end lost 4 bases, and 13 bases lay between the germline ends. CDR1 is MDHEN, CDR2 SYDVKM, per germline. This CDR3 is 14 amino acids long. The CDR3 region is CASSSPGKGTEAFF. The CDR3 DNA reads TGTGCCAGCAGTTCCCCGGGGAAAGGCACTGAAGCTTTCTTT.

Here the CDR3 DNA reads TGTGCCAGCAGCCGGGGACAGGGGGCGAGGAGGGGTGAAAAACTGTTTTTT. Translation gives CASSRGQGARRGEKLFF. V usage is TRBV7-2 and J usage is TRBJ1-4; 12 bases line up with TRBD1. The CDR3 extends over 17 amino acids. CDR1 is SGHTA and CDR2 is FQGNSA in the germline V gene. V gave up 5 bases and J gave up 7 bases; unmatched junction bases: 11.

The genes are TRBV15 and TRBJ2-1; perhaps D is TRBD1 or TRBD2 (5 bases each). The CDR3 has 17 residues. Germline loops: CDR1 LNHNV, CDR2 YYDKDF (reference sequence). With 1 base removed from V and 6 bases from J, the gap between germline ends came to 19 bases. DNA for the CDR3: TGTGCCACCAGCAGAGGGGGGTACTCGGTAGCTGGCAATGAGCAGTTCTTC. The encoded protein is CATSRGGYSVAGNEQFF.

DNA of the CDR3: TGTGCCAGCTCACCGGTCCCGGGACAGGGGGGCTACGAGCAGTACTTC. Translation: CASSPVPGQGGYEQYF. The chain is built from TRBV18 and TRBJ2-7; 11 bases line up with TRBD1. The CDR3 has 16 amino acids. Germline trimming cut 3 bases from V and 3 bases from J; bases unmatched to any gene: 7. Germline assignment: CDR1 KGHSH and CDR2 LQKENI.

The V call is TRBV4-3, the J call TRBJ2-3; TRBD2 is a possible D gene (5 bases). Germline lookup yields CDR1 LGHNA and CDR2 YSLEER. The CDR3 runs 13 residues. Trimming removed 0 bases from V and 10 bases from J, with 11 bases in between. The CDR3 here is CASSQDAFGAQYF. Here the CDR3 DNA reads TGCGCCAGCAGCCAAGATGCCTTCGGGGCGCAGTATTTT.

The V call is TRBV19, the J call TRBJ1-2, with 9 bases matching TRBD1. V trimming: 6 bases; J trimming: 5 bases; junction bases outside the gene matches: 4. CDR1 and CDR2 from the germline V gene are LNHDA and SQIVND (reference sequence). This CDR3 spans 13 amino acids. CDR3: CASRKDRGYGYTF. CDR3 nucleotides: TGTGCCAGTAGAAAAGACAGGGGGTATGGCTACACCTTC.

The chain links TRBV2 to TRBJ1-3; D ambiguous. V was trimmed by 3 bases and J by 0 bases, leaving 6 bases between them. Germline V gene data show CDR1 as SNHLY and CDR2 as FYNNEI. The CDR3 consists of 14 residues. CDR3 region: CASSDSNSGNTIYF. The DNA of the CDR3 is TGTGCCAGCAGTGATTCCAACTCTGGAAACACCATATATTTT.

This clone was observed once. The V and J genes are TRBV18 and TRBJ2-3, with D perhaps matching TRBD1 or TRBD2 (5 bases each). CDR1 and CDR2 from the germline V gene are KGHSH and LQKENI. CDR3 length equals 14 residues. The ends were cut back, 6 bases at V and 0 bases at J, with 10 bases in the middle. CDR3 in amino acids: CASSGAASTDTQYF. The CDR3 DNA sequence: TGTGCCAGCTCCGGGGCGGCTAGCACAGATACGCAGTATTTT.

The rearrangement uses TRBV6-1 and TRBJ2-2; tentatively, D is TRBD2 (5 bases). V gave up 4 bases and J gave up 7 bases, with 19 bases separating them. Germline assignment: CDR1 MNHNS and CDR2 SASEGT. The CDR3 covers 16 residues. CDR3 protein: CASSALGSGGVGELFF. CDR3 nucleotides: TGTGCCAGCAGTGCCCTCGGGTCCGGAGGTGTCGGGGAGCTGTTTTTT.

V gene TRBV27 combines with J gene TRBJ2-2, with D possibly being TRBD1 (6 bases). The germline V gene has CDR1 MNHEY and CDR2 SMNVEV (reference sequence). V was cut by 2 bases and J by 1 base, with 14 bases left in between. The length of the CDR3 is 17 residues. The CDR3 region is CASSLGGGQRNTGELFF. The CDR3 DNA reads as TGTGCCAGCAGTTTAGGGGGCGGCCAGCGGAACACCGGGGAGCTGTTTTTT.